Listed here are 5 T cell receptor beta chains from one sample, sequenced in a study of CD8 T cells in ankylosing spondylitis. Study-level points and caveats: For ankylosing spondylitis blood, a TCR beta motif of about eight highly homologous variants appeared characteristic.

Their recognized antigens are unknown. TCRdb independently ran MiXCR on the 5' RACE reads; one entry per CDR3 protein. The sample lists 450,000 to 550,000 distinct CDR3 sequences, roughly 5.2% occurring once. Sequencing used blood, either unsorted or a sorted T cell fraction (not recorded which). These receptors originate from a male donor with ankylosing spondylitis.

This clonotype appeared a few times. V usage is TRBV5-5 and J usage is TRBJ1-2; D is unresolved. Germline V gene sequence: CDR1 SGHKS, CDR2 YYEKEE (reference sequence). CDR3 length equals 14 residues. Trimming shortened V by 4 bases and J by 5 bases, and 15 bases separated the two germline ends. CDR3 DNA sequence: TGTGCCAGCAGCGGCGGACGCCGAGCTTATGGCTACACCTTC. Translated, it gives CASSGGRRAYGYTF. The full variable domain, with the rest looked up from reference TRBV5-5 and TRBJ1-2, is DAGVTQSPTHLIKTRGQQVTLRCSPISGHKSVSWYQQVLGQGPQFIFQYYEKEERGRGNFPDRFSARQFPNYSSELNVNALLLGDSALYLCASSGGRRAYGYTFGSGTRLTVV.

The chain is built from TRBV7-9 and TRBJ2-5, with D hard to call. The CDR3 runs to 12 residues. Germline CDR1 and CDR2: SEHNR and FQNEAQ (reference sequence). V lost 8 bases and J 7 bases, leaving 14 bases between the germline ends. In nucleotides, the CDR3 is TGTGCCAGCGGGCCCCGCTCAGGGACCCAGTACTTC. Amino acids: CASGPRSGTQYF.

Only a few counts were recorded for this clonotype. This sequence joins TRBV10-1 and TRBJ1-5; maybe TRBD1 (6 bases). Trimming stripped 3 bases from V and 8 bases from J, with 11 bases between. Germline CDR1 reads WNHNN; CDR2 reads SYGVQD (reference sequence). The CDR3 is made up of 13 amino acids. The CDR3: CASSEGGLKPQHF. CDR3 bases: TGCGCCAGCAGTGAAGGGGGTCTAAAGCCCCAGCATTTT.

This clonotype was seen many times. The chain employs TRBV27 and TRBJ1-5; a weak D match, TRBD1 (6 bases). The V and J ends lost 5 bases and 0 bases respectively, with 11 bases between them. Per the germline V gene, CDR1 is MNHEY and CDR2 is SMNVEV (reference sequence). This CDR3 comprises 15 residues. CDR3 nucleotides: TGTGCCAGCAGTGGACACAGGGATAGCAATCAGCCCCAGCATTTT. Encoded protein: CASSGHRDSNQPQHF.

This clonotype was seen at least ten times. In DNA, the CDR3 is TGTGCCAGCAGCTTGGCAACGACAGCGGGGGCCCAGTACTTC. This codes for CASSLATTAGAQYF. The chain uses TRBV5-6 and TRBJ2-5, with 8 positions matching TRBD2. After removal of 0 bases from V and 9 bases from J, the junction contained 7 bases not matched to a gene. This CDR3 is built from 14 residues. CDR1 is SGHDT, CDR2 YYEEEE, per germline.